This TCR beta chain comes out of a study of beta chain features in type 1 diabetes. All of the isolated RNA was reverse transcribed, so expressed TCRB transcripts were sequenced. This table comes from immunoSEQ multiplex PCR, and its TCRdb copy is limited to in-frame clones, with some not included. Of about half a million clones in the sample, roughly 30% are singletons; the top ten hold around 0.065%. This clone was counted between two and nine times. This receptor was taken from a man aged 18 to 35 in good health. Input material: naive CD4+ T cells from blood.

The CDR3 spells CASSSWTFLAPQYF. CDR3 sequence (DNA): TGTGCCAGCAGCTCCTGGACTTTTCTAGCGCCGCAGTACTTC. J is TRBJ2-7 and V is TRBV7-2, with D possibly being TRBD2 (6 bases). The V end was cut by 4 bases, the J end by 9 bases, with 19 bases between. CDR1 is SGHTA and CDR2 is FQGNSA in the germline V gene. This CDR3 region has 14 residues.